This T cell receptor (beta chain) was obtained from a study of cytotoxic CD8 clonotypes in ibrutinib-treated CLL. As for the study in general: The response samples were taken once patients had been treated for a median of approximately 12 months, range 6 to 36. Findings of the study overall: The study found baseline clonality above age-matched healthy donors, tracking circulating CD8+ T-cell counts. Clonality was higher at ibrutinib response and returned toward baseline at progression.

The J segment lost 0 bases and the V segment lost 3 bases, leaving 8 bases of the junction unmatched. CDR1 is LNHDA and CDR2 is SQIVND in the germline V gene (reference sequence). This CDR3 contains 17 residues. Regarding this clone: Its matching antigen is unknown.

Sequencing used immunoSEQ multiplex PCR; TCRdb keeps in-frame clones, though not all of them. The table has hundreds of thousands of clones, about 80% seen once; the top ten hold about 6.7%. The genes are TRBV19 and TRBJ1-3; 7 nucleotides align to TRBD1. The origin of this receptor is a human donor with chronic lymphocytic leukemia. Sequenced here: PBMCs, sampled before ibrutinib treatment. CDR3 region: CASSIEAGTASGNTIYF. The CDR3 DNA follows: TGTGCCAGTAGTATTGAAGCCGGGACAGCCTCTGGAAACACCATATATTTT. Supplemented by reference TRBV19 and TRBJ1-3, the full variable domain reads DGGITQSPKYLFRKEGQNVTLSCEQNLNHDAMYWYRQDPGQGLRLIYYSQIVNDFQKGDIAEGYSVSREKKESFPLTVTSAQKNPTAFYLCASSIEAGTASGNTIYFGEGSWLTVV.